This TCR beta chain was obtained from a study of shared clonotypes between healthy human individuals. V was clipped by 0 bases and J by 0 bases, with 12 bases between them. The germline CDR1 and CDR2 sequences are KGHSH and LQKENI. This CDR3 comprises 18 residues. Negatively enriched CD4+ T cells were divided by CD45RA into naive and memory. The repertoire was sequenced with immunoSEQ multiplex PCR; TCRdb's copy has only in-frame clones and lacks some. The data hold over 400,000 clones, with around 96% observed a single time. Sequencing used naive CD4+ T cells sorted from blood. Subset noted: CD45RA+ positively selected. The sequence was collected from a woman in her thirties in good health. V gene TRBV18 combines with J gene TRBJ2-6; D is uncertain. CDR3 sequence: CASSPPSYSISGANVLTF. The CDR3 coding sequence is TGTGCCAGCTCACCACCGTCTTACAGCATCTCTGGGGCCAACGTCCTGACTTTC.